The text below deals with one T cell receptor (beta chain). The data are from a study of identical twins. Trimming at V came to 5 bases and at J to 8 bases, leaving 21 bases not matched to a gene. CDR1 DFQATT and CDR2 SNEGSKA come from the germline V gene (reference sequence). This CDR3 has 18 amino acids. TCRdb analysed the 5' RACE reads with MiXCR anew, one entry per CDR3 protein. The sample holds hundreds of thousands of distinct CDR3 sequences, over 15% seen once. The sample was also reused in another study, on T cells expressing NK-cell markers.

Sequencing input: PBMCs. V and J are TRBV20-1 and TRBJ2-1; TRBD1 agrees at 10 bases. This receptor was obtained from a woman aged 18 to 35 in good health. The CDR3 here is CSAVLRDRGLEDFDEQFF. CDR3 nucleotide sequence: TGCAGTGCTGTACTCCGGGACAGGGGCTTGGAGGATTTCGATGAGCAGTTCTTC.